These T cell receptor beta chains were read from a single sample in a study of PD-1 blockade in mismatch repair-deficient tumors. The protocol was immunoSEQ multiplex PCR, while the TCRdb copy is restricted to in-frame clones and leaves out a portion. This table has about 63,000 clones, roughly 88% appearing once. The sequenced sample was peripheral blood, obtained 52 weeks after starting pembrolizumab. Receptors originate from an adult with mismatch repair-deficient cancer. CDR3s leave out the opening cysteine and the closing phenylalanine or tryptophan. A D gene is named only where the DNA matches it firmly. The listing skips clone size in some rows; elsewhere it reads once, few, many or a size class.

V gene,clone size,D gene,CDR3 protein
TRBV27,-,TRBD2,ASTKGKLAGESEQF
TRBV18,-,-,ASSPRDASYNEQF
TRBV29-1,-,-,SVDGIKYNEQF
TRBV6-5,-,-,ASSKWGPNQPQH
TRBV25-1,-,-,ASRGNEAF
TRBV5-4,-,TRBD2,ASSWSGTSYSYEQY
TRBV6-5,-,-,ASSLTSASEQF
TRBV28,-,TRBD1,ASGRQGHNYGYT
TRBV11-2,-,-,ASSQVGPMQY
TRBV29-1,-,TRBD1,SVEDRGLTYNEQF
TRBV6-1,-,TRBD1,ASSTGTGSYEQY
TRBV6-5,few,-,ASSFAHEQF
TRBV10-3,-,TRBD2,AITRGGRDNEQF
TRBV9,-,-,ASSVGGETQY
TRBV5-6,-,-,ASSWSLEQF
TRBV4-3,-,-,ASSQSVRYEQY
TRBV28,-,-,ASSFFGYEQY
TRBV15,-,-,ATSRDLGGMHEQY
TRBV7-4,-,TRBD2,ASSLGDSGNSEY
TRBV11-2,few,-,ASSLGVDQPQH
TRBV27,-,-,ASSFRDLNTGELF
TRBV11-1,-,-,ASSSDGDLSTDTQY
TRBV28,-,TRBD1,ASSSVRDRGKPGANVLT
TRBV7-6,-,-,ASSRGAGSYEQY